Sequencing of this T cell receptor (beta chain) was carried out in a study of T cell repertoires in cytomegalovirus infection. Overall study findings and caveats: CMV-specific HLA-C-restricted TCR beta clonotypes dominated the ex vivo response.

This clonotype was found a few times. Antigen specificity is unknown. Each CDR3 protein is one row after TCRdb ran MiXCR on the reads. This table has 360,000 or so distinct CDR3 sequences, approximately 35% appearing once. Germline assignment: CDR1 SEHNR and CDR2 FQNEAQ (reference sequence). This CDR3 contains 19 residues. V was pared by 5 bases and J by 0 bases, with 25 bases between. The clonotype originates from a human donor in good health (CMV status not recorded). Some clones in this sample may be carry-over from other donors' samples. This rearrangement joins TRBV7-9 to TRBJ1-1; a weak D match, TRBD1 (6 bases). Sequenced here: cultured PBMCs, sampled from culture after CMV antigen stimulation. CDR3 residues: CASSLITGYSVHMNTEAFF. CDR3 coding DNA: TGTGCCAGCAGCCTAATTACAGGGTACTCAGTCCATATGAACACTGAAGCTTTCTTT.